The rows below give T cell receptor beta chains drawn from one sample of a study of follicular helper T cells after annual influenza vaccination. TCRdb's copy holds only in-frame clones and misses some; the assay was immunoSEQ multiplex PCR. The table includes more than 2,500 clones, under 85% detected once. Sequencing was performed on CXCR5+ CD38- circulating T follicular helper cells from blood, taken on the day of influenza vaccination. These receptors originate from an adult who received the influenza vaccine. Each CDR3 is given with its conserved first and last residue. D genes are given only for firm matches. Clone size appears in some rows only: once, few, many, or a class for an expanded clone.

J gene: TRBJ2-6
D gene: .
clone size: .
V gene: TRBV11-3
CDR3 protein: CASSFPLRGTNVLTF
CDR3 DNA: TGTGCCAGCAGCTTTCCTTTGCGAGGGACCAACGTCCTGACTTTC

J gene: TRBJ2-7
D gene: .
clone size: .
V gene: TRBV27
CDR3 protein: CASSDSIEQYF
CDR3 DNA: TGTGCCAGCTCGGACAGTATCGAGCAGTACTTC

J gene: TRBJ1-6
D gene: .
clone size: few
V gene: TRBV7-6
CDR3 protein: CASSLEANRGNSPLHF
CDR3 DNA: TGTGCCAGCAGCCTCGAGGCTAACCGGGGGAATTCACCCCTCCACTTT

J gene: TRBJ1-2
D gene: .
clone size: few
V gene: TRBV9
CDR3 protein: CASSVRPEGGVFGYGYTF
CDR3 DNA: TGTGCCAGCAGCGTGCGACCCGAGGGGGGGGTGTTTGGTTATGGCTACACCTTC

J gene: TRBJ1-2
D gene: .
clone size: .
V gene: TRBV5-4
CDR3 protein: CASSPGTSRGGYTF
CDR3 DNA: TGTGCCAGCAGCCCCGGGACCTCTCGGGGTGGCTACACCTTC

J gene: TRBJ1-3
D gene: .
clone size: .
V gene: TRBV6-5
CDR3 protein: CASSQQGNSGNTIYF
CDR3 DNA: TGTGCCAGCAGTCAACAGGGTAACTCTGGAAACACCATATATTTT

J gene: TRBJ2-7
D gene: TRBD2
clone size: .
V gene: TRBV4-1
CDR3 protein: CASSSSPGLEVSEQYF
CDR3 DNA: TGCGCCAGCAGCTCGTCGCCGGGACTAGAAGTAAGCGAGCAGTACTTC

J gene: TRBJ2-7
D gene: TRBD2
clone size: .
V gene: TRBV19
CDR3 protein: CASSTPTSGTYEQYF
CDR3 DNA: TGTGCCAGTAGTACCCCGACTAGCGGGACCTACGAGCAGTACTTC

J gene: TRBJ2-7
D gene: TRBD1
clone size: .
V gene: TRBV7-2
CDR3 protein: CASSNTGTDAFYEQYF
CDR3 DNA: TGTGCCAGCAGCAATACCGGGACAGACGCGTTCTACGAGCAGTACTTC

J gene: TRBJ1-2
D gene: .
clone size: .
V gene: TRBV27
CDR3 protein: CATKEIGGSFRYGYTF
CDR3 DNA: TGTGCCACCAAGGAGATAGGGGGTTCCTTTCGCTATGGCTACACCTTC

J gene: TRBJ2-2
D gene: .
clone size: .
V gene: TRBV11-3
CDR3 protein: CASSLDRRPGELFF
CDR3 DNA: TGTGCCAGCAGCTTAGATCGGAGACCCGGGGAGCTGTTTTTT

J gene: TRBJ1-4
D gene: .
clone size: .
V gene: TRBV27
CDR3 protein: CASKGNSNEKLFF
CDR3 DNA: TGTGCCAGCAAAGGGAATTCTAATGAAAAACTGTTTTTT

J gene: TRBJ2-1
D gene: .
clone size: .
V gene: TRBV5-4
CDR3 protein: CASGGLRGSYNEQFF
CDR3 DNA: TGTGCCAGCGGGGGACTCCGAGGGTCCTACAATGAGCAGTTCTTC

J gene: TRBJ2-1
D gene: .
clone size: few
V gene: TRBV5-8
CDR3 protein: CASSLWRGDEQFF
CDR3 DNA: TGTGCCAGCAGCTTGTGGCGGGGAGATGAGCAGTTCTTC

J gene: TRBJ2-5
D gene: TRBD1
clone size: once
V gene: TRBV7-9
CDR3 protein: CASSRRDSLHGETQYF
CDR3 DNA: TGTGCCAGCAGCCGTCGGGACAGTCTTCATGGGGAGACCCAGTACTTC

J gene: TRBJ1-2
D gene: TRBD1
clone size: few
V gene: TRBV7-9
CDR3 protein: CASSFGQVDGYTF
CDR3 DNA: TGTGCCAGCAGCTTTGGACAGGTTGATGGCTACACCTTC

J gene: TRBJ1-1
D gene: .
clone size: .
V gene: TRBV28
CDR3 protein: CASSTLRARAFF
CDR3 DNA: TGTGCCAGCAGTACCCTCAGGGCTCGGGCTTTCTTT

J gene: TRBJ2-7
D gene: .
clone size: .
V gene: TRBV5-1
CDR3 protein: CASSLDWAEYEQYF
CDR3 DNA: TGCGCCAGCAGCTTGGATTGGGCAGAATACGAGCAGTACTTC

J gene: TRBJ2-7
D gene: .
clone size: .
V gene: TRBV28
CDR3 protein: CASSLGAFSSYEQYF
CDR3 DNA: TGTGCCAGCAGTTTAGGGGCTTTCAGCTCCTACGAGCAGTACTTC

J gene: TRBJ1-6
D gene: .
clone size: few
V gene: TRBV7-2
CDR3 protein: CASNQVGNSPLHF
CDR3 DNA: TGTGCCAGCAACCAAGTGGGGAATTCACCCCTCCACTTT

J gene: TRBJ2-5
D gene: TRBD1
clone size: .
V gene: TRBV7-3
CDR3 protein: CASSFQTGTETQYF
CDR3 DNA: TGTGCCAGCAGCTTCCAGACAGGGACAGAGACCCAGTACTTC

J gene: TRBJ2-1
D gene: .
clone size: .
V gene: TRBV18
CDR3 protein: CASSPPAKGDNEQFF
CDR3 DNA: TGTGCCAGCTCACCACCGGCCAAGGGGGACAATGAGCAGTTCTTC

J gene: TRBJ2-5
D gene: .
clone size: few
V gene: TRBV7-6
CDR3 protein: CASSPFSSGETQYF
CDR3 DNA: TGTGCCAGCAGCCCATTTTCTAGTGGGGAGACCCAGTACTTC

J gene: TRBJ1-2
D gene: .
clone size: .
V gene: TRBV5-1
CDR3 protein: CASSLDAGGYYGYTF
CDR3 DNA: TGCGCCAGCAGCTTGGATGCAGGAGGGTACTATGGCTACACCTTC

J gene: TRBJ1-1
D gene: TRBD1
clone size: .
V gene: TRBV29-1
CDR3 protein: CSVVDRASNTEAFF
CDR3 DNA: TGCAGCGTTGTCGACAGGGCATCGAACACTGAAGCTTTCTTT

J gene: TRBJ2-1
D gene: TRBD2
clone size: .
V gene: TRBV2
CDR3 protein: CASSRTSGGLNEQFF
CDR3 DNA: TGTGCCAGCAGTAGGACTAGCGGGGGGTTGAATGAGCAGTTCTTC

J gene: TRBJ2-1
D gene: TRBD1
clone size: .
V gene: TRBV19
CDR3 protein: CASSPRGLNEQFF
CDR3 DNA: TGTGCCAGTAGTCCAAGGGGGCTCAATGAGCAGTTCTTC

J gene: TRBJ2-3
D gene: .
clone size: .
V gene: TRBV9
CDR3 protein: CASSVTEETQYF
CDR3 DNA: TGTGCCAGCAGCGTGACAGAGGAAACGCAGTATTTT

J gene: TRBJ2-3
D gene: TRBD1
clone size: .
V gene: TRBV6-5
CDR3 protein: CASSSRTGGGTDTQYF
CDR3 DNA: TGTGCCAGCAGTTCCAGAACAGGGGGCGGCACAGATACGCAGTATTTT

J gene: TRBJ2-5
D gene: TRBD2
clone size: .
V gene: TRBV5-1
CDR3 protein: CASSDGTSEVETQYF
CDR3 DNA: TGCGCCAGCAGCGACGGGACTAGTGAGGTGGAGACCCAGTACTTC

J gene: TRBJ2-1
D gene: .
clone size: .
V gene: TRBV5-1
CDR3 protein: CASSLGGSSSYNEQFF
CDR3 DNA: TGCGCCAGCAGCTTGGGCGGTTCCAGCTCCTACAATGAGCAGTTCTTC

J gene: TRBJ1-2
D gene: .
clone size: .
V gene: TRBV14
CDR3 protein: CASSQDGLLGYTF
CDR3 DNA: TGTGCCAGCAGCCAAGACGGGCTTTTGGGCTACACCTTC

J gene: TRBJ1-5
D gene: .
clone size: .
V gene: TRBV5-6
CDR3 protein: CASSSTENQPQHF
CDR3 DNA: TGTGCCAGCAGCTCGACAGAGAATCAGCCCCAGCATTTT

J gene: TRBJ1-6
D gene: TRBD1
clone size: once
V gene: TRBV9
CDR3 protein: CASSARDRNSPLHF
CDR3 DNA: TGTGCCAGCAGCGCCCGGGACAGAAATTCACCCCTCCACTTT

J gene: TRBJ1-6
D gene: .
clone size: few
V gene: TRBV25-1
CDR3 protein: CASSESGTTLNSPLHF
CDR3 DNA: TGTGCCAGCAGTGAATCGGGGACTACTCTTAATTCACCCCTCCACTTT

J gene: TRBJ1-3
D gene: .
clone size: .
V gene: TRBV9
CDR3 protein: CASSVTPVSGNTIYF
CDR3 DNA: TGTGCCAGCAGCGTAACGCCGGTCTCTGGAAACACCATATATTTT

J gene: TRBJ2-3
D gene: .
clone size: .
V gene: TRBV7-2
CDR3 protein: CASSYRLGDTQYF
CDR3 DNA: TGTGCCAGCAGCTACCGTCTCGGGGATACGCAGTATTTT

J gene: TRBJ1-4
D gene: .
clone size: .
V gene: TRBV6-1
CDR3 protein: CASTEGPGSTGGSF
CDR3 DNA: TGTGCCAGCACCGAAGGTCCAGGCTCTACCGGGGGATCTTTT

J gene: TRBJ2-2
D gene: .
clone size: few
V gene: TRBV7-3
CDR3 protein: CASSFGGEVGELFF
CDR3 DNA: TGTGCCAGCAGCTTTGGCGGGGAAGTCGGGGAGCTGTTTTTT

J gene: TRBJ2-5
D gene: .
clone size: .
V gene: TRBV7-2
CDR3 protein: CASRLGNQETQYF
CDR3 DNA: TGTGCCAGCAGACTCGGAAACCAAGAGACCCAGTACTTC

J gene: TRBJ2-3
D gene: TRBD2
clone size: few
V gene: TRBV10-3
CDR3 protein: CAISGAGGPTDTQYF
CDR3 DNA: TGTGCCATCAGTGGAGCGGGGGGGCCCACAGATACGCAGTATTTT

J gene: TRBJ1-6
D gene: .
clone size: .
V gene: TRBV9
CDR3 protein: CASSVAAGQYNSPLHF
CDR3 DNA: TGTGCCAGCAGCGTAGCCGCGGGACAATATAATTCACCCCTCCACTTT

J gene: TRBJ2-4
D gene: .
clone size: .
V gene: TRBV7-2
CDR3 protein: CASSPVAGTGAKNIQYF
CDR3 DNA: TGTGCCAGCAGCCCAGTGGCGGGGACGGGGGCCAAAAACATTCAGTACTTC

J gene: TRBJ2-2
D gene: TRBD2
clone size: once
V gene: TRBV10-3
CDR3 protein: CAIMGTGGHTGELFF
CDR3 DNA: TGTGCCATCATGGGGACGGGGGGTCACACCGGGGAGCTGTTTTTT

J gene: TRBJ1-1
D gene: TRBD1
clone size: .
V gene: TRBV14
CDR3 protein: CASSPGQGAVNTEAFF
CDR3 DNA: TGTGCCAGCAGCCCTGGACAGGGGGCAGTGAACACTGAAGCTTTCTTT

J gene: TRBJ1-4
D gene: .
clone size: .
V gene: TRBV13
CDR3 protein: CASSLSGGVMKKLFF
CDR3 DNA: TGTGCCAGCAGCTTGTCGGGCGGGGTAATGAAAAAACTGTTTTTT

J gene: TRBJ1-1
D gene: .
clone size: .
V gene: TRBV5-4
CDR3 protein: CASSLAGGFAFF
CDR3 DNA: TGTGCCAGCAGCTTGGCTGGGGGGTTCGCTTTCTTT

J gene: TRBJ2-7
D gene: TRBD1
clone size: .
V gene: TRBV6-5
CDR3 protein: CASSRTGLRAYEQYF
CDR3 DNA: TGTGCCAGCAGTCGGACAGGATTACGGGCCTACGAGCAGTACTTC

J gene: TRBJ2-1
D gene: TRBD2
clone size: .
V gene: TRBV5-4
CDR3 protein: CASSLVSGGINEQFF
CDR3 DNA: TGTGCCAGCAGCTTGGTTAGCGGGGGAATTAATGAGCAGTTCTTC

J gene: TRBJ2-3
D gene: TRBD2
clone size: once
V gene: TRBV10-3
CDR3 protein: CAISGLGAGGPRSTDTQYF
CDR3 DNA: TGTGCCATCAGCGGCCTCGGCGCGGGGGGGCCTAGGAGCACAGATACGCAGTATTTT

J gene: TRBJ1-4
D gene: TRBD1
clone size: .
V gene: TRBV6-5
CDR3 protein: CASSYLGQGTNEKLFF
CDR3 DNA: TGTGCCAGCAGTTACCTCGGACAGGGAACTAATGAAAAACTGTTTTTT

J gene: TRBJ1-2
D gene: TRBD1
clone size: .
V gene: TRBV5-4
CDR3 protein: CASNMGQRYGYTF
CDR3 DNA: TGTGCCAGCAATATGGGACAGCGCTATGGCTACACCTTC

J gene: TRBJ2-1
D gene: TRBD1
clone size: .
V gene: TRBV19
CDR3 protein: CASSKGAFRNEQFF
CDR3 DNA: TGTGCCAGTAGTAAGGGGGCATTTCGAAATGAGCAGTTCTTC

J gene: TRBJ2-2
D gene: .
clone size: .
V gene: TRBV28
CDR3 protein: CASLSGSTINTGELFF
CDR3 DNA: TGTGCCAGCCTAAGCGGGTCCACGATAAACACCGGGGAGCTGTTTTTT

J gene: TRBJ1-1
D gene: .
clone size: .
V gene: TRBV18
CDR3 protein: CASSPNRVGEAFF
CDR3 DNA: TGTGCCAGCTCACCAAACAGGGTGGGTGAAGCTTTCTTT